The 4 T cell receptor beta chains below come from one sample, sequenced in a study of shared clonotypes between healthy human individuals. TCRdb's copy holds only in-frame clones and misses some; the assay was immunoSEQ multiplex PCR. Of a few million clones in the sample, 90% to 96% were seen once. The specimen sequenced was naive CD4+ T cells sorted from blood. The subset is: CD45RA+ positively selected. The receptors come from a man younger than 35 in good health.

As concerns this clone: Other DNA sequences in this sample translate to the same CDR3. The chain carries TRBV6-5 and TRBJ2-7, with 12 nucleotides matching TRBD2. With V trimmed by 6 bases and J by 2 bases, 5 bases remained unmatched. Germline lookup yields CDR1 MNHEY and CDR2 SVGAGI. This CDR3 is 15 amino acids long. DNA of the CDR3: TGTGCCAGCAGAACACTAGCGGGAGGTACCTACGAGCAGTACTTC. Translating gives CASRTLAGGTYEQYF.

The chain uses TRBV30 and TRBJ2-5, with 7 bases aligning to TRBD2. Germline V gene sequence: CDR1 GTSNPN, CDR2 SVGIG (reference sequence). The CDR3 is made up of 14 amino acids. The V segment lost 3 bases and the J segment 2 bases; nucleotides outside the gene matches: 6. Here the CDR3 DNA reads TGTGCCTGGAGCACGGGAGGAAAGCAAGAGACCCAGTACTTC. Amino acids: CAWSTGGKQETQYF.

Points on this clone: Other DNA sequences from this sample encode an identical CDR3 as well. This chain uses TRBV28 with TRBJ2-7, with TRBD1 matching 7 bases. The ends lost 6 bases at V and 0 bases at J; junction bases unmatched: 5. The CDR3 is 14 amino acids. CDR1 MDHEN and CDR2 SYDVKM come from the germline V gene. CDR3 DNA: TGTGCCAGCAGCTCACAGGGGAGCTCCTACGAGCAGTACTTC. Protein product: CASSSQGSSYEQYF.

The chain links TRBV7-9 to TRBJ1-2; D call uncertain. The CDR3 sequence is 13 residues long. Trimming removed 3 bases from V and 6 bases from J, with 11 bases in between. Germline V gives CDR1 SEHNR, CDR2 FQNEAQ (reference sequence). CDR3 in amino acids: CASSFYEEDGYTF. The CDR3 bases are TGTGCCAGCAGCTTCTACGAGGAGGATGGCTACACCTTC. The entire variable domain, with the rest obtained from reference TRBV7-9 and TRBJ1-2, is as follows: DTGVSQNPRHKITKRGQNVTFRCDPISEHNRLYWYRQTLGQGPEFLTYFQNEAQLEKSRLLSDRFSAERPKGSFSTLEIQRTEQGDSAMYLCASSFYEEDGYTFGSGTRLTVV.